The sequence of this TCR beta chain was determined in a study of CD8+CD57+ T cells in acquired aplastic anemia. The V segment lost 4 bases and the J segment 6 bases; nucleotides outside the gene matches: 11. This CDR3 spans 15 amino acids. CDR1 SGDLS and CDR2 YYNGEE come from the germline V gene. TCR beta VDJ and CDR3 profiling used genomic DNA as template. TCRdb independently ran MiXCR on the reads; one entry per CDR3 protein. The profile shows some 170,000 distinct CDR3 sequences, 47% of them singletons. Flow cytometry had shown expanded CD8+CD57+ cells in the patients chosen for sequencing. At the time of blood sampling, patients had not yet received any therapy.

The specimen sequenced was sorted CD4+, CD8+, or CD8+CD57+ T cells (not recorded which) from PBMCs. The chain combines TRBV9 with TRBJ2-3, with 7 bases identical to TRBD2. The receptor was derived from a human donor with aplastic anemia. CDR3 amino acids: CASSLAGALSDTQYF. The CDR3 DNA is TGTGCCAGCAGCTTGGCGGGAGCTCTGAGCGATACGCAGTATTTT.